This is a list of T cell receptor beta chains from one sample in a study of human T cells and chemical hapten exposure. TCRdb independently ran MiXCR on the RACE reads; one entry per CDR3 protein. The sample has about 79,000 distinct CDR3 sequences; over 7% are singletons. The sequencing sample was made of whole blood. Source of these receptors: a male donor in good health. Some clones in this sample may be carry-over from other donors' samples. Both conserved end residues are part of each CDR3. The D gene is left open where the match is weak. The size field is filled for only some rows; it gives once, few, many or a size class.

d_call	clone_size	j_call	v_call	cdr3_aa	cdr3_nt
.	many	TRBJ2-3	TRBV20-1	CSASPARSTDTQYF	TGCAGTGCTAGCCCAGCGAGAAGCACAGATACGCAGTATTTT
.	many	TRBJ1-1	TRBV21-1	CASSKRETGADTEAFF	TGTGCCAGCAGCAAGCGGGAGACAGGGGCAGACACTGAAGCTTTCTTT
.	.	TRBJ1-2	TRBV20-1	CSARLRSQGYTF	TGCAGTGCTAGACTAAGATCTCAAGGCTACACCTTC
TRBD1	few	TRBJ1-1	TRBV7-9	CASSHRTPGTANTEAFF	TGTGCCAGCAGCCACCGCACTCCCGGGACAGCAAACACTGAAGCTTTCTTT
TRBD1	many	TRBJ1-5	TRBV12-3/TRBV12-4	CASSLIIGQDGQPQHF	TGTGCCAGCAGTTTAATTATCGGACAGGATGGACAGCCCCAGCATTTT
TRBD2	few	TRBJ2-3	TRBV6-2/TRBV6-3	CASSYGGPSGGMDTQYF	TGTGCCAGCAGTTACGGAGGGCCTAGCGGGGGCATGGATACGCAGTATTTT
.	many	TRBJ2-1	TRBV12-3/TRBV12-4	CASSLGLSVDNEQFF	TGTGCCAGCAGTTTAGGTCTCTCCGTGGACAATGAGCAGTTCTTC
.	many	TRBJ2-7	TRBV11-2	CASSLDLIGGEQYF	TGTGCCAGCAGCTTAGATTTAATCGGCGGCGAGCAGTACTTC
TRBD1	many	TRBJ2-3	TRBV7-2	CASTGGSKDTQYF	TGTGCCAGCACAGGGGGAAGTAAGGATACGCAGTATTTT
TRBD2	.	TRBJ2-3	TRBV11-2	CASTSTSGYTDTQYF	TGTGCCAGCACCTCTACTAGCGGATACACAGATACGCAGTATTTT
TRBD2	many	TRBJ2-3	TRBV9	CASSVEGTSGRDTQYF	TGTGCCAGCAGCGTAGAGGGAACTAGCGGGAGAGATACGCAGTATTTT
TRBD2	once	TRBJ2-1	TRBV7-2	CASSYGTSGSGEQFF	TGTGCCAGCAGCTACGGGACTAGCGGGAGTGGTGAGCAGTTCTTC
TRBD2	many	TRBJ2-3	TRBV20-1	CSAPHLAGGFIDTQYF	TGCAGTGCTCCCCATTTAGCGGGGGGGTTCATAGATACGCAGTATTTT
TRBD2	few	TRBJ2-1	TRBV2	CASSPGTRRPNEQFF	TGTGCCAGCAGCCCCGGGACTAGGAGGCCAAATGAGCAGTTCTTC
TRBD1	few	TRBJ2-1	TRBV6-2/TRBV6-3	CASSSLDRRSYNEQFF	TGTGCCAGCAGTTCCCTGGACAGGCGATCCTACAATGAGCAGTTCTTC
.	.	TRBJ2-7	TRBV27	CASSFRGGHYEQYF	TGTGCCAGCAGTTTTCGAGGGGGGCACTACGAGCAGTACTTC
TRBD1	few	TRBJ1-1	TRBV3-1	CASSPADRVYTEAFF	TGTGCCAGCAGCCCAGCGGACAGGGTCTACACTGAAGCTTTCTTT
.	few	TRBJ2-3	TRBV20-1	CSARDRVADTQYF	TGCAGTGCTAGAGATCGAGTGGCAGATACGCAGTATTTT
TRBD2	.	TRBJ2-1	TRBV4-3	CASSQWTSSSYNEQFF	TGCGCCAGCAGCCAGTGGACTAGCTCCTCCTACAATGAGCAGTTCTTC
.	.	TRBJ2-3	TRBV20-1	CSASQRWGADTQYF	TGCAGTGCTAGTCAGCGCTGGGGCGCAGATACGCAGTATTTT
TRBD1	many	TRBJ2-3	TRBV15	CATSYRDRGVDTQYF	TGTGCCACCAGCTACCGGGACAGGGGGGTAGATACGCAGTATTTT
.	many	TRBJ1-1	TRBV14	CASSQGSGGTEAFF	TGTGCCAGCAGCCAGGGAAGCGGGGGCACTGAAGCTTTCTTT
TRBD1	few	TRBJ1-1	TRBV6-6	CASSYPGQPEAFF	TGTGCCAGCAGTTACCCGGGACAGCCTGAAGCTTTCTTT
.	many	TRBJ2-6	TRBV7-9	CASSLGQPGANVLTF	TGTGCCAGCAGCTTAGGGCAGCCTGGGGCCAACGTCCTGACTTTC
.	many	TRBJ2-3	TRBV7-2	CASTLTGTLTDTQYF	TGTGCCAGCACCCTCACCGGGACTCTTACAGATACGCAGTATTTT
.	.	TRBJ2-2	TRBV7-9	CASSKDPNTGELFF	TGTGCCAGCAGCAAGGACCCGAACACCGGGGAGCTGTTTTTT